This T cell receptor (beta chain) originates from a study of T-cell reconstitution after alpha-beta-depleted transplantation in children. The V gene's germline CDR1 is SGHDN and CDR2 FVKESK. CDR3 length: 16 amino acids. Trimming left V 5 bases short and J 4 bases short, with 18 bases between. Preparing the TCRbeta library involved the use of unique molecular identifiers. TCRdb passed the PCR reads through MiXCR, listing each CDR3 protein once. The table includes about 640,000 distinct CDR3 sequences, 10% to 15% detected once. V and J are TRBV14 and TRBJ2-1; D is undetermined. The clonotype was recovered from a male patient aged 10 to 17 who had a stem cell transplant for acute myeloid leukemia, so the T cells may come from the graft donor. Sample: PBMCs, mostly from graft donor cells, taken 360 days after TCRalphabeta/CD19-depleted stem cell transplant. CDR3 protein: CASSVRLAPGYNEQFF. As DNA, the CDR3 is TGTGCCAGCAGCGTTCGCCTCGCGCCTGGATACAATGAGCAGTTCTTC.